The clone carrying this T cell receptor (beta chain) turned up a few times. Its specificity is not known. This specimen comes from a study of early T cells in non-severe SARS-CoV-2 infection. Attached unique molecular identifiers marked individual cDNA molecules. MiXCR, run by TCRdb on the 5' RACE reads, gives a single entry per CDR3 protein. The sample consists of 50,000 to 60,000 distinct CDR3 sequences, about a tenth of them appearing once. Study-wide results and caveats: VDJdb-based annotation leaned toward anti-spike CD8 responses and missed private and CD4 specificities.

V was trimmed by 5 bases and J by 2 bases, leaving 12 bases between them. This CDR3 is built from 14 residues. The sample consisted of whole blood. This clonotype was obtained from an adult who was a healthcare worker with PCR-confirmed SARS-CoV-2 infection or an uninfected control (not recorded which). This rearrangement joins TRBV12-3 or TRBV12-4 to TRBJ1-2, with D perhaps matching TRBD1 (5 bases). The CDR3 region has the DNA TGTGCCAGCAGTCTTGACGGGACCAACTATGGCTACACCTTC. This gives the protein CASSLDGTNYGYTF.